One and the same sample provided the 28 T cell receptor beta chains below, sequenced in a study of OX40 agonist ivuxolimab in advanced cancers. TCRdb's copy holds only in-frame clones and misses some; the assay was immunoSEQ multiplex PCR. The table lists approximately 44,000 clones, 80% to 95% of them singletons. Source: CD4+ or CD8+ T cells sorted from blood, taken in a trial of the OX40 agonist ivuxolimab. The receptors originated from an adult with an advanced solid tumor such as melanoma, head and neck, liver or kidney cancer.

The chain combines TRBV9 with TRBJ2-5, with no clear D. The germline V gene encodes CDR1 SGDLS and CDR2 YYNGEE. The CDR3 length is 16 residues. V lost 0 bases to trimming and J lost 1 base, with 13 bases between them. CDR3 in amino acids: CASSVVGLRSQETQYF. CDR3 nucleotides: TGTGCCAGCAGCGTAGTCGGATTGCGGTCCCAAGAGACCCAGTACTTC.

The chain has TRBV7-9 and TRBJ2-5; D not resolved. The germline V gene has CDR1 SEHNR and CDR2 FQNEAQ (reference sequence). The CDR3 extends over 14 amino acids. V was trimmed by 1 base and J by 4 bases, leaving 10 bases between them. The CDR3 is CASSLVAAGETQYF. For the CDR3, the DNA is TGTGCCAGCAGCTTAGTGGCGGCCGGAGAGACCCAGTACTTC.

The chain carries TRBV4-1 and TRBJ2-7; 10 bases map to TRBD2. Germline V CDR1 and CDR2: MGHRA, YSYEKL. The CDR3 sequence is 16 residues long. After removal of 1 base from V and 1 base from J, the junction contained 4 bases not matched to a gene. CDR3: CASSQAGLAPSYEQYF. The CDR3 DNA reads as TGCGCCAGCAGCCAAGCGGGACTAGCGCCTTCCTACGAGCAGTACTTC.

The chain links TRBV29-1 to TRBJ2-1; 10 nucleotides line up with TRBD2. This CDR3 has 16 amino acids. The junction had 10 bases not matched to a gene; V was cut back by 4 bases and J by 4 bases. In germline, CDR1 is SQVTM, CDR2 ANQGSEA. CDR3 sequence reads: CSVGQSGLAEYNEQFF. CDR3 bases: TGCAGCGTTGGACAGTCCGGACTAGCGGAATACAATGAGCAGTTCTTC.

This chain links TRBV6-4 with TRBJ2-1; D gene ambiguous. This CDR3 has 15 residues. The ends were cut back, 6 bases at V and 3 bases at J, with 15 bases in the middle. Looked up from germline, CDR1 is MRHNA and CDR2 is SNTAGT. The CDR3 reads CASSTEDGYYNEQFF. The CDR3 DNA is TGTGCCAGCAGCACCGAGGACGGATACTACAATGAGCAGTTCTTC.

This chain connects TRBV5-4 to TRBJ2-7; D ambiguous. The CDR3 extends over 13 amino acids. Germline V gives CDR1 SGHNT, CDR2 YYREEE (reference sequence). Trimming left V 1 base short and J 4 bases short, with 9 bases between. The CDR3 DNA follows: TGTGCCAGCAGCTTGAGTCCCTCTTACGAGCAGTACTTC. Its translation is CASSLSPSYEQYF.

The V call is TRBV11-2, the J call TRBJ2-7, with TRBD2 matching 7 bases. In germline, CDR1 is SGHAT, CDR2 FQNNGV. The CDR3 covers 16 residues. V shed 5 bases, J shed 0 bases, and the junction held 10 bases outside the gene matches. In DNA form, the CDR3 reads TGTGCCAGCAGCCCTACTAGCGTCCTAAGCTCCTACGAGCAGTACTTC. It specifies CASSPTSVLSSYEQYF. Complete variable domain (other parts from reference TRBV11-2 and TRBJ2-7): EAGVAQSPRYKIIEKRQSVAFWCNPISGHATLYWYQQILGQGPKLLIQFQNNGVVDDSQLPKDRFSAERLKGVDSTLKIQPAKLEDSAVYLCASSPTSVLSSYEQYFGPGTRLTVT.

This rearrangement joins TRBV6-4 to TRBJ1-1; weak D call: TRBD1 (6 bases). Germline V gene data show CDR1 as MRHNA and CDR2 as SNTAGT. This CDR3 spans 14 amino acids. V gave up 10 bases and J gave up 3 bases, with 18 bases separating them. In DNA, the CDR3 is TGTGCCACCCCGGAGGGGGGGGCGGACACTGAAGCTTTCTTT. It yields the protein CATPEGGADTEAFF.

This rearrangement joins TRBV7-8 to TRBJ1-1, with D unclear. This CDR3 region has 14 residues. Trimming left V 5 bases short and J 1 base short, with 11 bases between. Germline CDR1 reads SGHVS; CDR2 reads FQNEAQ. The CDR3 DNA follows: TGTGCCAGCAGCCTCATCTGGAAGAACACTGAAGCTTTCTTT. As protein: CASSLIWKNTEAFF.

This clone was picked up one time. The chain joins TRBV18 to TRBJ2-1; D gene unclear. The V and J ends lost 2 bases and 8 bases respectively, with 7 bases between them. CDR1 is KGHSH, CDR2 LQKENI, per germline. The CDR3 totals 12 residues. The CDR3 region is CASSPKVHEQFF. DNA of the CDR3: TGTGCCAGCTCACCAAAGGTACATGAGCAGTTCTTC. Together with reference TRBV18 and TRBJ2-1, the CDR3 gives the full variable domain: NAGVMQNPRHLVRRRGQEARLRCSPMKGHSHVYWYRQLPEEGLKFMVYLQKENIIDESGMPKERFSAEFPKEGPSILRIQQVVRGDSAAYFCASSPKVHEQFFGPGTRLTVL.

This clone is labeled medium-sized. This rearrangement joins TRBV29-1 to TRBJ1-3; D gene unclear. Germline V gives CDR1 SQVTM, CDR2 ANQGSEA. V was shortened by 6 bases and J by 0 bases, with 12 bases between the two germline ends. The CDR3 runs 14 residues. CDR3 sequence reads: CSVVRAASGNTIYF. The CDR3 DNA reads TGCAGCGTCGTTCGGGCGGCCTCTGGAAACACCATATATTTT.

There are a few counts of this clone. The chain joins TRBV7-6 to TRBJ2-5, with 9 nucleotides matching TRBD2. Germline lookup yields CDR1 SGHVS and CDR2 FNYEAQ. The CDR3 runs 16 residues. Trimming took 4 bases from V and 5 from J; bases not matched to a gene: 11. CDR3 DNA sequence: TGTGCCAGCAGCTCTTTAGCGGGAGCTGTCGGGGAGACCCAGTACTTC. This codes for CASSSLAGAVGETQYF.

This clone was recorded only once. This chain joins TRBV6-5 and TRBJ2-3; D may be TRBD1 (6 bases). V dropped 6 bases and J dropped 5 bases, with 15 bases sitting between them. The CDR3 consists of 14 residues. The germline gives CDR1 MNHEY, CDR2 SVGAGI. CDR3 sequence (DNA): TGTGCCAGCAGCTATACAGGGCAAATAGATACGCAGTATTTT. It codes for CASSYTGQIDTQYF.

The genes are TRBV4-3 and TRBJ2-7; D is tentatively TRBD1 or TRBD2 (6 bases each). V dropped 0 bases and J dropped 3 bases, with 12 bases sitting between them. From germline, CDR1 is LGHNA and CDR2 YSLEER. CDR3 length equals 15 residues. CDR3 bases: TGCGCCAGCAGCCAAGATAGGGGGGATTACTACGAGCAGTACTTC. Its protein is CASSQDRGDYYEQYF.

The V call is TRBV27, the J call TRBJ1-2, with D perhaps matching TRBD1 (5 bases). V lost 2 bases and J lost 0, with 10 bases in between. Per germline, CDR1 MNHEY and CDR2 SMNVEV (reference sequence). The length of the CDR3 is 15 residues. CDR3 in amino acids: CASSLTGLANYGYTF. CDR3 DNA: TGTGCCAGCAGTTTAACAGGTTTAGCTAACTATGGCTACACCTTC.

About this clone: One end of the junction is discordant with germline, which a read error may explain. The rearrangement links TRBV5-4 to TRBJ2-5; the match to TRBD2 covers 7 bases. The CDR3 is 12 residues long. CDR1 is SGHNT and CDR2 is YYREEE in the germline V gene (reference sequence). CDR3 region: CASSLGSSGENF. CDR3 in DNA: TGTGCCAGCAGCTTGGGATCCAGCGGGGAGAACTTC. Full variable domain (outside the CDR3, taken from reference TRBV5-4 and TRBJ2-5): ETGVTQSPTHLIKTRGQQVTLRCSSQSGHNTVSWYQQALGQGPQFIFQYYREEENGRGNFPPRFSGLQFPNYSSELNVNALELDDSALYLCASSLGSSGENFGPGTRLLVL.

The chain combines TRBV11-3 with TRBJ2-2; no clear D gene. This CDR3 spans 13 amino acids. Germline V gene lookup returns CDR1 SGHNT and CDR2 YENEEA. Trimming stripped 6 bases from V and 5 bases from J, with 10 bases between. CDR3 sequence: CASSSEMTGELFF. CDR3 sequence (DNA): TGTGCCAGCAGTTCCGAAATGACCGGGGAGCTGTTTTTT.

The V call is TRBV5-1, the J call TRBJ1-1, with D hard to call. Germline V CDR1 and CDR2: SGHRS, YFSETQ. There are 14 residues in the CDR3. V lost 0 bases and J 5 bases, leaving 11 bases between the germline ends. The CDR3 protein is CASSLAPGATEAFF. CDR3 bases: TGCGCCAGCAGCTTGGCCCCGGGTGCGACTGAAGCTTTCTTT. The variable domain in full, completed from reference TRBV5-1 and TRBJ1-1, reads KAGVTQTPRYLIKTRGQQVTLSCSPISGHRSVSWYQQTPGQGLQFLFEYFSETQRNKGNFPGRFSGRQFSNSRSEMNVSTLELGDSALYLCASSLAPGATEAFFGQGTRLTVV.

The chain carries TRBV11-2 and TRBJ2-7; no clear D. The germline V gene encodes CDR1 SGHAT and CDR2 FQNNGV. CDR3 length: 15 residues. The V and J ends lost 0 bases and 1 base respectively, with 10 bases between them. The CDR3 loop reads CASSLDPRLSYEQYF. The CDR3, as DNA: TGTGCCAGCAGCTTAGATCCGCGGCTATCCTACGAGCAGTACTTC.

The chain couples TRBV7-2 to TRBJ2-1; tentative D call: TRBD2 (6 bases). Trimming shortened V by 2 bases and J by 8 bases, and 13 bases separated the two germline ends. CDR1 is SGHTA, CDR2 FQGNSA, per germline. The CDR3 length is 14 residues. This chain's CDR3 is CASSLPGGVDEQFF. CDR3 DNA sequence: TGTGCCAGCAGCTTACCCGGAGGGGTGGATGAGCAGTTCTTC.

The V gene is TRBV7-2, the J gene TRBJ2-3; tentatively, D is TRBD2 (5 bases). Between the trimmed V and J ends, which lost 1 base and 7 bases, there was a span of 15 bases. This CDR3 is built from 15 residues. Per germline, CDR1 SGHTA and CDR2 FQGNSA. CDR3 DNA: TGTGCCAGCAGCTTAGGAGGGTCGGGGTTTAATACGCAGTATTTT. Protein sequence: CASSLGGSGFNTQYF.

The CDR3 DNA reads TGTGCCAGCAGTTTAAGCGGAACCAAAAACATTCAGTACTTC. The encoded protein is CASSLSGTKNIQYF. This chain joins TRBV27 and TRBJ2-4, with a weak D call TRBD2 (5 bases). Trimming cost V 2 bases and J 2 bases, with 7 bases left between them. The CDR3 covers 14 residues. CDR1 is MNHEY and CDR2 is SMNVEV in the germline V gene (reference sequence).

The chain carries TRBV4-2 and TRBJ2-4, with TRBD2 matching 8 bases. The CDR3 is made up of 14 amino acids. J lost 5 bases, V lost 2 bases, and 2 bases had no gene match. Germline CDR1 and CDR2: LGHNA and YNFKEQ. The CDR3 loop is CASSQSGSENIQYF. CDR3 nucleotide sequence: TGTGCCAGCAGCCAAAGCGGGAGTGAAAACATTCAGTACTTC.

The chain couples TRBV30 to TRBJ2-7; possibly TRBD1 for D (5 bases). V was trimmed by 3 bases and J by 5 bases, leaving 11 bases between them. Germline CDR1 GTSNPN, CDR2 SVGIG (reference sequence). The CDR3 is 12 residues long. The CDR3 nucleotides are TGTGCCTGGAGGCAGGGTATTCACGAGCAGTACTTC. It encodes CAWRQGIHEQYF.

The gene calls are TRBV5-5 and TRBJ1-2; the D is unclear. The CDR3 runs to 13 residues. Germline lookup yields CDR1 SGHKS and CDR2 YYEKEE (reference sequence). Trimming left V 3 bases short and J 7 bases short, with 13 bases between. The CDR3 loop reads CASSSTISSGYTF. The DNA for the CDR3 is TGTGCCAGCAGCTCCACTATTTCGAGTGGCTACACCTTC.

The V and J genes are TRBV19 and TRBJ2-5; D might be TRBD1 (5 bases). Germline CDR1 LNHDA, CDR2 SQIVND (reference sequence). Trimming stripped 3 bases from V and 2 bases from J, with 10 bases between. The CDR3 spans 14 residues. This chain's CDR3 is CASSIQGEQETQYF. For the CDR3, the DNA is TGTGCCAGTAGTATCCAGGGCGAACAAGAGACCCAGTACTTC.

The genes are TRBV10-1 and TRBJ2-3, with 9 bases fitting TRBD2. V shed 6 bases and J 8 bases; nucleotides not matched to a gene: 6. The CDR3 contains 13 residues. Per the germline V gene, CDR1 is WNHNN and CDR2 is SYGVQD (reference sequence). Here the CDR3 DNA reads TGCGCCAGCAGCCCCGGACTAGCGAGTACGCAGTATTTT. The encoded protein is CASSPGLASTQYF.

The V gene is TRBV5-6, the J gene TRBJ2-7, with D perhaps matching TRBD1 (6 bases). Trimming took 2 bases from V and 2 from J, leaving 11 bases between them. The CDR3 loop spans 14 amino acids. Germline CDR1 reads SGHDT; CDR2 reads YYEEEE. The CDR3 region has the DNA TGTGCCAGCAGCTTCGGCAGGGGAGCCTACGAGCAGTACTTC. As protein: CASSFGRGAYEQYF. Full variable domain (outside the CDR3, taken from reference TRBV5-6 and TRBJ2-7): DAGVTQSPTHLIKTRGQQVTLRCSPKSGHDTVSWYQQALGQGPQFIFQYYEEEERQRGNFPDRFSGHQFPNYSSELNVNALLLGDSALYLCASSFGRGAYEQYFGPGTRLTVT.